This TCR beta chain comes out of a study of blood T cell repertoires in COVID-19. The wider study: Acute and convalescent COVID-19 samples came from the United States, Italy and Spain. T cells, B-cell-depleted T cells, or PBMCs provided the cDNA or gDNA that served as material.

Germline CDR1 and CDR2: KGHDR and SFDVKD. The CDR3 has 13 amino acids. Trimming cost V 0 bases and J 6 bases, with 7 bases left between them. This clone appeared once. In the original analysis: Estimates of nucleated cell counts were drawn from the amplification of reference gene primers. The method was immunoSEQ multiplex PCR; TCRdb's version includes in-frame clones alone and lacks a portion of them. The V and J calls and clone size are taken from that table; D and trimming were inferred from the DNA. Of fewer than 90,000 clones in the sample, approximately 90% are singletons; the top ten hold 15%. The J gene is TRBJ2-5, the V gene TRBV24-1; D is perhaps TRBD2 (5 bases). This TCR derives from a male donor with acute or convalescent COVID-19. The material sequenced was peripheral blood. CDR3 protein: CATSDLSSKTQYF. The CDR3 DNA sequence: TGTGCCACCAGTGATTTGTCTAGCAAGACCCAGTACTTC.